This T cell receptor beta chain was found in a study of blood T cell repertoires in COVID-19. Study-wide context: The samples span acute and convalescent COVID-19 from the United States, Italy and Spain.

This clone was seen once. Membership in each cohort depended on participant-reported clinical history. Under the authors' procedure: The assay estimated nucleated cells by amplifying reference gene primers. The repertoire was sequenced with immunoSEQ multiplex PCR; TCRdb's copy has only in-frame clones and lacks some. V, J and clone size are those of that table, while D and trimming were read from the DNA. This table has roughly 150,000 clones, 80% to 90% appearing once. What was sequenced was PBMCs or T cells enriched from blood (not recorded which). This receptor was identified in a man aged 50-59 years who had recovered from COVID-19.

The CDR3 region is CASSVATGTSGRNEQFF. CDR3 sequence (DNA): TGTGCCAGCAGCGTAGCTACAGGGACTAGCGGGAGGAATGAGCAGTTCTTC. This chain links TRBV9 with TRBJ2-1; TRBD2 agrees at 15 bases. Germline CDR1 is SGDLS and CDR2 is YYNGEE. J lost 7 bases, V lost 0 bases, and 5 bases had no gene match. This CDR3 has 17 residues.